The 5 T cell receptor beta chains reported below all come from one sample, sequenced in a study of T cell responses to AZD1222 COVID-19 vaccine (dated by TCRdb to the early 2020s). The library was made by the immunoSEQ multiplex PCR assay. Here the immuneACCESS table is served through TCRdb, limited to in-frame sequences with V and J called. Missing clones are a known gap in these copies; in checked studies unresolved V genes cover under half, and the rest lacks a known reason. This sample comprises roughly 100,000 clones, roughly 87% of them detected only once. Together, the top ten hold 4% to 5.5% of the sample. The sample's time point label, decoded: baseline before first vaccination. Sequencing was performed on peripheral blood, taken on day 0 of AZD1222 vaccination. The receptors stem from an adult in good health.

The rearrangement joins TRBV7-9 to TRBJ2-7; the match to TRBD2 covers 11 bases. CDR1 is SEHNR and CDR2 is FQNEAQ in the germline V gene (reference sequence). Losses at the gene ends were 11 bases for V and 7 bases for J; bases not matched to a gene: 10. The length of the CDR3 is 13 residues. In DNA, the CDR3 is TGTGCCGGGGGACTAGCGGAAGAAGGGGAGCAGTACTTC. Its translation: CAGGLAEEGEQYF.

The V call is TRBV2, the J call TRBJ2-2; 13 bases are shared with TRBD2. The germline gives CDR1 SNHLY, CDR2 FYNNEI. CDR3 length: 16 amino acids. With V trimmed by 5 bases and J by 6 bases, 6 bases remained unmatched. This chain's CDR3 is CASSPTSGGASGELFF. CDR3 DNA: TGTGCCAGCAGTCCAACTAGCGGGGGGGCCTCCGGGGAGCTGTTTTTT. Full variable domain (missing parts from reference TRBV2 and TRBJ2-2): EPEVTQTPSHQVTQMGQEVILRCVPISNHLYFYWYRQILGQKVEFLVSFYNNEISEKSEIFDDQFSVERPDGSNFTLKIRSTKLEDSAMYFCASSPTSGGASGELFFGEGSRLTVL.

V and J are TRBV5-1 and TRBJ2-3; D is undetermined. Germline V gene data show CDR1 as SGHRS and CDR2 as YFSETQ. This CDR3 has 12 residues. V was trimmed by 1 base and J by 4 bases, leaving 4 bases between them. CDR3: CASSLNADTQYF. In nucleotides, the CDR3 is TGCGCCAGCAGCTTGAACGCAGATACGCAGTATTTT.

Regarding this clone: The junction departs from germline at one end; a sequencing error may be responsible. CDR3: CASRQPGQGASGELFF. CDR3 bases: TGTGCCAGCCGCCAACCTGGACAGGGGGCTTCCGGGGAGCTGTTTTTT. J is TRBJ2-2 and V is TRBV3-1 (or the pseudogene TRBV3-2); 11 bases align to TRBD1. Germline V lookup: CDR1 LGHDT, CDR2 YNNKEL (reference sequence). CDR3 length equals 16 residues.

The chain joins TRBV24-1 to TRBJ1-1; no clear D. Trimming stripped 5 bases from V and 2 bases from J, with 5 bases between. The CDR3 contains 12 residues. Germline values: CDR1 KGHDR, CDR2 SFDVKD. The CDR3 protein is CATSARNTEAFF. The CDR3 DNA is TGTGCCACCAGTGCTAGAAACACTGAAGCTTTCTTT.